This T cell receptor (beta chain) was retrieved from a study of T cells after yellow fever vaccination. The CDR3 totals 14 residues. The germline V gene encodes CDR1 DFQATT and CDR2 SNEGSKA (reference sequence). The germline V and J ends were trimmed by 2 bases and 3 bases, with 11 bases remaining between them. To note about this clonotype: Antigen: not known.

Study findings and constraints: FACS-sorted repertoires might harbor abundant contaminating clonotypes from the bulk population.

TCRdb independently ran MiXCR on the 5' RACE reads; one entry per CDR3 protein. The table records under 350,000 distinct CDR3 sequences, approximately 4% of them present only once. This material consisted of PBMCs, taken 5 days after the yellow fever booster vaccination. The V and J genes are TRBV20-1 and TRBJ2-1, with D perhaps TRBD2 (6 bases). This clonotype was obtained from a young man who received the YFV17D yellow fever vaccine. The CDR3 DNA reads as TGCAGTGCTAGATCTCGGGACTTCTACAATGAGCAGTTCTTC. It specifies CSARSRDFYNEQFF.